Below, one T cell receptor (beta chain) is given with its context. The target antigen is unknown. This record belongs to a study of T cell responses to AZD1222 COVID-19 vaccine. Profiling relied on immunoSEQ multiplex PCR, and the TCRdb table lists in-frame clones only, not all of them. This sample has roughly 140,000 clones, with approximately 88% found just once. The CDR3 has 12 residues. Trimming shortened V by 6 bases and J by 7 bases, and 12 bases separated the two germline ends. The germline gives CDR1 MDHEN, CDR2 SYDVKM. Findings of the study overall: Baseline serostatus was positive in only six AZD1222 recipients. Across spike, vaccine-associated CD4 TCRs were found, dominant at 160-218 and 743-854. Within unmutated variant regions lay the reported targets of nearly half of spike-specific TCRs.

The source was peripheral blood, collected on day 0 of AZD1222 vaccination. V is TRBV28 and J is TRBJ1-2; D perhaps matches TRBD1 (5 bases). The clonotype was recovered from an adult in good health. This CDR3 is CASSPGFSGYTF. For the CDR3, the DNA is TGTGCCAGCAGCCCAGGGTTTTCTGGCTACACCTTC.